Listed here are 11 T cell receptor beta chains from one sample, sequenced in a study of shared clonotypes between healthy human individuals. Sequencing used immunoSEQ multiplex PCR; TCRdb keeps in-frame clones, though not all of them. The data contain about 1.1 million clones, around 78% of them singletons. Material for sequencing was memory CD4+ T cells from PBMCs. The subset is: CD45RA-negative fraction. These receptors all come from a man aged 18 to 30 in good health. Some clones in this sample may be carry-over from other donors' samples.

The chain combines TRBV7-9 with TRBJ2-7; maybe TRBD1 (5 bases). CDR3 length: 15 amino acids. V lost 5 bases and J 2 bases, leaving 16 bases between the germline ends. Germline CDR1 is SEHNR and CDR2 is FQNEAQ (reference sequence). CDR3 amino acids: CASSGQGGRAYEQYF. The CDR3 coding sequence is TGTGCCAGCAGCGGCCAGGGTGGCAGAGCCTACGAGCAGTACTTC.

The V call is TRBV7-9, the J call TRBJ2-1; D unclear. Looked up from germline, CDR1 is SEHNR and CDR2 is FQNEAQ (reference sequence). V lost 2 bases to trimming and J lost 14 bases, with 13 bases between them. This CDR3 comprises 12 residues. The CDR3: CASSLLRGLKFF. Here the CDR3 DNA reads TGTGCCAGCAGCTTACTACGCGGCCTTAAGTTCTTC.

Note on this clone: Other DNA sequences from this sample encode an identical CDR3 as well. V usage is TRBV5-1 and J usage is TRBJ1-4; 8 nucleotides agree with TRBD1. The CDR3 sequence is 14 residues long. CDR1 is SGHRS and CDR2 is YFSETQ in the germline V gene. V was pared by 5 bases and J by 3 bases, with 3 bases of the junction left unmatched. In nucleotides, the CDR3 is TGCGCCAGCAGAGAACAGGGGGCTAATGAAAAACTGTTTTTT. This sequence encodes CASREQGANEKLFF.

The chain employs TRBV15 and TRBJ2-3; 11 positions match TRBD2. In germline, CDR1 is LNHNV, CDR2 YYDKDF (reference sequence). The CDR3 spans 15 residues. The trim removed 3 bases at V and 5 bases at J, leaving 4 bases unmatched. The DNA for the CDR3 is TGTGCCACCAGCAGTAGCGGGAGGGGCGTAGATACGCAGTATTTT. Amino acid sequence: CATSSSGRGVDTQYF.

This clone is a singleton in its sample. The CDR3 sequence: CASSLPPSGYEQYF. The DNA of the CDR3 is TGTGCCAGCAGTCTACCCCCTAGCGGCTACGAGCAGTACTTC. The chain recombines TRBV28 with TRBJ2-7, with 7 bases matching TRBD2. CDR3 length: 14 residues. The junction had 7 bases not matched to a gene; V was cut back by 5 bases and J by 3 bases. Germline V gene sequence: CDR1 MDHEN, CDR2 SYDVKM.

This chain uses TRBV29-1 with TRBJ2-7; TRBD1 matches at 10 bases. Germline V gives CDR1 SQVTM, CDR2 ANQGSEA. The V segment lost 7 bases and the J segment 4 bases; nucleotides outside the gene matches: 7. This CDR3 is 13 amino acids long. CDR3 DNA: TGCAGCGCACGACAGGGGGCGGGGTACGAGCAGTACTTC. It specifies CSARQGAGYEQYF.

This chain uses TRBV9 with TRBJ1-2; 9 bases map to TRBD1. V dropped 3 bases and J dropped 4; count of bases not matched to a gene: 7. CDR1 SGDLS and CDR2 YYNGEE come from the germline V gene. CDR3 length: 15 amino acids. In DNA, the CDR3 is TGTGCCAGCAGCGCACAGGGGGCGAGCCTCTATGGCTACACCTTC. It codes for CASSAQGASLYGYTF.

V gene TRBV20-1 combines with J gene TRBJ1-1; D unclear. The CDR3 is 11 residues long. V was clipped by 4 bases and J by 8 bases, with 11 bases between them. The V gene's germline CDR1 is DFQATT and CDR2 SNEGSKA (reference sequence). The CDR3 sequence is CSAIPRQEAFF. In DNA form, the CDR3 reads TGCAGTGCTATCCCCCGGCAGGAAGCTTTCTTT.

The CDR3 DNA reads as TGTGCCAGCAGTCAAAGCGGGACATTTAGCAATCAGCCCCAGCATTTT. This codes for CASSQSGTFSNQPQHF. The genes are TRBV28 and TRBJ1-5; D perhaps matches TRBD1 (6 bases). With 5 bases removed from V and 0 bases from J, the gap between germline ends came to 14 bases. Germline loops: CDR1 MDHEN, CDR2 SYDVKM. The CDR3 runs 16 residues. Full variable domain (rest looked up from reference TRBV28 and TRBJ1-5): DVKVTQSSRYLVKRTGEKVFLECVQDMDHENMFWYRQDPGLGLRLIYFSYDVKMKEKGDIPEGYSVSREKKERFSLILESASTNQTSMYLCASSQSGTFSNQPQHFGDGTRLSIL.

On this clone: The identical CDR3 is also encoded by other nucleotide sequences in the sample. V and J are TRBV5-1 and TRBJ2-1; 12 bases match TRBD2. Losses at the gene ends were 0 bases for V and 4 bases for J; bases not matched to a gene: 2. CDR1 and CDR2 from the germline V gene are SGHRS and YFSETQ. CDR3 size: 16 residues. The CDR3 reads CASSLGLAGDYNEQFF. CDR3 bases: TGCGCCAGCAGCTTGGGACTAGCGGGAGATTACAATGAGCAGTTCTTC.

Comments on this clone: The identical CDR3 is also encoded by other nucleotide sequences in the sample. V gene TRBV5-1 combines with J gene TRBJ2-7; D might be TRBD2 (6 bases). The CDR3 sequence is 14 residues long. Per the germline V gene, CDR1 is SGHRS and CDR2 is YFSETQ. The V end lost 0 bases, the J end lost 3 bases, and 10 bases lay between the germline ends. CDR3: CASSLVAGSYEQYF. The CDR3 DNA sequence: TGCGCCAGCAGCTTGGTTGCGGGAAGCTACGAGCAGTACTTC.